This passage covers 12 T cell receptor beta chains from one sample sequenced in a study of blood T cell repertoires in COVID-19. The protocol was immunoSEQ multiplex PCR, while the TCRdb copy is restricted to in-frame clones and leaves out a portion. The table includes about 83,000 clones, around 90% detected once. Sequenced sample: peripheral blood. Every receptor here comes from a man older than 75 with active or convalescent COVID-19.

This rearrangement joins TRBV29-1 to TRBJ2-3; 10 nucleotides agree with TRBD1. After removal of 5 bases from V and 4 bases from J, the junction contained 9 bases not matched to a gene. Germline V gene lookup returns CDR1 SQVTM and CDR2 ANQGSEA. The CDR3 loop spans 15 amino acids. CDR3 in DNA: TGCAGCGTTCGTAGGACAGGGGGATCGCCAGATACGCAGTATTTT. It translates to CSVRRTGGSPDTQYF.

This chain connects TRBV6-1 to TRBJ2-7; D might be TRBD2 (6 bases). The CDR3 runs to 17 residues. CDR1 and CDR2 (germline): MNHNS, SASEGT. Trimming took off 3 bases at V and 5 bases at J, with 23 bases between the two ends. The CDR3 sequence: CASSDAWTGTDFHEQYV. The CDR3 DNA sequence: TGTGCCAGCAGTGATGCTTGGACCGGGACTGACTTCCACGAGCAGTACGTC.

The chain joins TRBV7-9 to TRBJ2-1; 8 nucleotides align to TRBD1. The germline V gene has CDR1 SEHNR and CDR2 FQNEAQ (reference sequence). V was pared by 4 bases and J by 11 bases, with 10 bases of the junction left unmatched. The length of the CDR3 is 14 residues. Written as DNA, the CDR3 is TGTGCCAGCAGCTCGGCCGGGACAGGCTCTAAGCAGTTCTTC. This encodes CASSSAGTGSKQFF.

This clone was recorded a few times. The gene calls are TRBV18 and TRBJ1-1; the D is unclear. V lost 1 base, J lost 1 base, and 7 bases lay in between. Germline CDR1 and CDR2: KGHSH and LQKENI. CDR3 length: 14 amino acids. The CDR3 region is CASSPLGANTEAFF. The CDR3 DNA follows: TGTGCCAGCTCACCACTTGGAGCGAACACTGAAGCTTTCTTT.

The chain has TRBV24-1 and TRBJ1-5; no definite D call. The V gene lost 0 bases and the J gene lost 9 bases, with 11 bases spanning the gap. This CDR3 has 14 residues. The germline V gene has CDR1 KGHDR and CDR2 SFDVKD. In nucleotides, the CDR3 is TGTGCCACCAGTGATTTGACAGCCGGGAGGCCCCAGCATTTT. It encodes CATSDLTAGRPQHF.

This chain uses TRBV2 with TRBJ1-4, with 9 bases identical to TRBD1. The V gene's germline CDR1 is SNHLY and CDR2 FYNNEI. V shed 5 bases and J 3 bases; nucleotides not matched to a gene: 7. The CDR3 has 16 residues. CDR3 nucleotides: TGTGCCAGCAGTAAAGACAGGGGGTTACCTAATGAAAAACTGTTTTTT. Residues: CASSKDRGLPNEKLFF.

The genes are TRBV20-1 and TRBJ1-4; D unclear. V was pared by 3 bases and J by 8 bases, with 13 bases between. CDR1 is DFQATT, CDR2 SNEGSKA, per germline (reference sequence). The CDR3 runs to 13 residues. The chain's CDR3 is CSASVGSNEKLFF. In nucleotides, the CDR3 is TGCAGTGCTAGTGTCGGGTCAAACGAAAAACTGTTTTTT.

The V gene is TRBV28, the J gene TRBJ2-3; tentatively, D is TRBD1 (6 bases). Trimming cost V 3 bases and J 6 bases, with 10 bases left between them. This CDR3 contains 13 residues. The germline gives CDR1 MDHEN, CDR2 SYDVKM. The CDR3 nucleotides read TGTGCCAGCAGTTTGGGACATTCCGATACGCAGTATTTT. Its protein is CASSLGHSDTQYF.

CDR3 amino acids: CASKIGTAYGYTF. In DNA form, the CDR3 reads TGTGCCAGCAAAATAGGGACAGCTTATGGCTACACCTTC. This chain connects TRBV6-5 to TRBJ1-2; 7 bases fit TRBD1. The CDR3 sequence is 13 residues long. Germline V lookup: CDR1 MNHEY, CDR2 SVGAGI. The ends lost 7 bases at V and 5 bases at J; junction bases unmatched: 7.

This clone came up once. The V gene is TRBV24-1, the J gene TRBJ2-5; 11 bases fit TRBD2. From germline, CDR1 is KGHDR and CDR2 SFDVKD. V dropped 9 bases and J dropped 1; count of bases not matched to a gene: 3. This CDR3 region has 14 residues. The CDR3 loop reads CATAGTSGQETQYF. CDR3 coding DNA: TGTGCCACCGCCGGGACTAGCGGCCAAGAGACCCAGTACTTC.

V usage is TRBV18 and J usage is TRBJ1-5; a possible D gene is TRBD1 (5 bases). Trimming pared 1 base from V and 5 bases from J, leaving 12 bases between. The CDR3 length is 15 residues. Germline V CDR1 and CDR2: KGHSH, LQKENI. This CDR3 reads CASSPRGGRDQPQHF. The CDR3 region has the DNA TGTGCCAGCTCACCACGGGGCGGAAGGGATCAGCCCCAGCATTTT.

The chain employs TRBV20-1 and TRBJ1-4; a possible D gene is TRBD1 (6 bases). The CDR3 runs to 12 residues. CDR1 DFQATT and CDR2 SNEGSKA come from the germline V gene (reference sequence). Deletions cut 3 bases from V and 10 bases from J, with 12 bases between. The CDR3 loop is CSASEGEAKLFF. The CDR3 DNA follows: TGCAGTGCTAGTGAGGGGGAGGCAAAACTGTTTTTT.